The next 8 T cell receptor beta chains were all read from a single sample in a study of T cell repertoires in cytomegalovirus infection. TCRdb re-analysed the reads in MiXCR, keeping a single row per CDR3 protein. Of around 310,000 distinct CDR3 sequences listed, 15% to 20% are singletons. Sequencing was performed on PBMCs. The receptor set was obtained from a human donor in good health (CMV status not recorded). Some clones in this sample may be carry-over from other donors' samples.

The V gene is TRBV20-1, the J gene TRBJ2-1, with TRBD2 identical over 14 bases. The V gene end was trimmed by 3 bases and the J gene end by 9 bases; junction bases not matched to a gene: 7. The germline CDR1 and CDR2 sequences are DFQATT and SNEGSKA (reference sequence). The CDR3 is 15 residues long. In nucleotides, the CDR3 is TGCAGTGCTAGCGAGACTAGCGGGGGGGCGGTTGAGCAGTTCTTC. This codes for CSASETSGGAVEQFF.

The CDR3 nucleotides read TGTGCCAGCAGTCCGGGACAGCGATTTCGTTTGAGCAATCAGCCCCAGCATTTT. Translating gives CASSPGQRFRLSNQPQHF. V is TRBV28 and J is TRBJ1-5; 7 nucleotides line up with TRBD1. This CDR3 has 18 amino acids. V trimming: 5 bases; J trimming: 1 base; junction bases outside the gene matches: 14. Germline CDR1 reads MDHEN; CDR2 reads SYDVKM.

The sample holds many counts of this clonotype. This chain uses TRBV20-1 with TRBJ1-5; possibly TRBD1 for D (5 bases). Germline V gene sequence: CDR1 DFQATT, CDR2 SNEGSKA (reference sequence). V was shortened by 2 bases and J by 4 bases, with 18 bases between the two germline ends. The CDR3 is made up of 16 amino acids. CDR3 protein: CSARPDGRGNNQPQHF. The CDR3 DNA is TGCAGTGCTAGACCAGACGGTAGGGGTAATAATCAGCCCCAGCATTTT.

This clonotype has a count of ten or more. The chain joins TRBV7-2 to TRBJ1-1, with D possibly being TRBD1 (5 bases). V shed 0 bases and J shed 8 bases, with 10 bases lying between them. This CDR3 is built from 13 residues. CDR1 SGHTA and CDR2 FQGNSA come from the germline V gene. The CDR3 protein is CASSLAIRGEAFF. The CDR3 DNA is TGTGCCAGCAGCTTAGCAATACGGGGGGAAGCTTTCTTT. Combining the CDR3 with reference TRBV7-2 and TRBJ1-1 gives the whole variable domain GAGVSQSPSNKVTEKGKDVELRCDPISGHTALYWYRQSLGQGLEFLIYFQGNSAPDKSGLPSDRFSAERTGGSVSTLTIQRTQQEDSAVYLCASSLAIRGEAFFGQGTRLTVV.

The chain joins TRBV5-6 to TRBJ1-1; D not certain. Deletions cut 7 bases from V and 0 bases from J, with 19 bases between. Germline CDR1 and CDR2: SGHDT and YYEEEE. The CDR3 is 16 amino acids. The CDR3 sequence is CASLLYFGAVNTEAFF. The CDR3 nucleotides read TGTGCCAGCCTTCTTTACTTCGGCGCGGTGAACACTGAAGCTTTCTTT.

The V call is TRBV12-3 or TRBV12-4, the J call TRBJ1-1; D not certain. The V gene lost 6 bases and the J gene lost 3 bases, with 17 bases spanning the gap. The CDR3 is made up of 15 amino acids. The CDR3 reads CASSPRDFGYTEAFF. CDR3 nucleotide sequence: TGTGCCAGCAGCCCTAGGGATTTCGGCTACACTGAAGCTTTCTTT.

This rearrangement joins TRBV19 to TRBJ1-4, with 9 bases fitting TRBD1. Trimming cost V 2 bases and J 7 bases; bases outside gene matches: 5. Germline V lookup: CDR1 LNHDA, CDR2 SQIVND (reference sequence). There are 15 residues in the CDR3. The CDR3 DNA reads as TGTGCCAGTAGTATAACAGGGGGCCAAGGTGAAAAACTGTTTTTT. Amino acid sequence: CASSITGGQGEKLFF.

This clonotype was seen a few times. The CDR3 reads CASKPLADTDTQYF. CDR3 DNA: TGTGCCAGCAAGCCCCTAGCGGACACAGATACGCAGTATTTT. The J gene is TRBJ2-3, the V gene TRBV6-4; 7 bases line up with TRBD2. Per germline, CDR1 MRHNA and CDR2 SNTAGT. V was pared by 7 bases and J by 2 bases, with 6 bases of the junction left unmatched. This CDR3 comprises 14 residues.